Presented here are 20 T cell receptor beta chains from one specimen sequenced in a study of shared clonotypes between healthy human individuals. Generated by immunoSEQ multiplex PCR, the TCRdb table keeps only in-frame clones and is missing some. This sample has a few million clones, with almost 96% found just once. The sequenced sample was naive CD4+ T cells sorted from blood. Subset noted: CD45RA+ positively selected. All receptors come from a man aged 18 to 35 in good health.

This chain joins TRBV25-1 and TRBJ2-4; either TRBD1 or TRBD2 may fit D (5 bases each). V lost 6 bases, J lost 5 bases, and 11 bases lay in between. Germline V gene data show CDR1 as MGHDK and CDR2 as SYGVNS. CDR3 length: 13 residues. The CDR3, as DNA: TGTGCCAGCAGGGGGCAGGGAGAAAACATTCAGTACTTC. Residues: CASRGQGENIQYF. Supplemented by reference TRBV25-1 and TRBJ2-4, the full variable domain reads EADIYQTPRYLVIGTGKKITLECSQTMGHDKMYWYQQDPGMELHLIHYSYGVNSTEKGDLSSESTVSRIRTEHFPLTLESARPSHTSQYLCASRGQGENIQYFGAGTRLSVL.

In its sample, this clone was seen a few times. V and J are TRBV15 and TRBJ1-4; TRBD1 matches 9 bases. Trimming removed 5 bases from V and 8 bases from J; junction bases left unmatched: 9. Germline CDR1 and CDR2: LNHNV and YYDKDF (reference sequence). CDR3 length: 15 amino acids. The CDR3 region is CATSLGQGKGEKLFF. The CDR3 bases are TGTGCCACCAGCCTGGGACAGGGCAAAGGGGAAAAACTGTTTTTT.

The chain is built from TRBV5-4 and TRBJ1-5; TRBD1 is a possible D gene (6 bases). The germline V gene encodes CDR1 SGHNT and CDR2 YYREEE (reference sequence). V dropped 3 bases and J dropped 4 bases, with 11 bases sitting between them. The CDR3 spans 14 residues. CDR3 sequence reads: CASSWGGANQPQHF. The CDR3 bases are TGTGCCAGCAGCTGGGGGGGGGCGAATCAGCCCCAGCATTTT.

The V gene is TRBV29-1, the J gene TRBJ1-2, with 7 bases identical to TRBD1. CDR3 size: 13 residues. The J segment lost 7 bases and the V segment lost 6 bases, leaving 11 bases of the junction unmatched. CDR1 SQVTM and CDR2 ANQGSEA come from the germline V gene. The CDR3: CSVQGQAEGGYTF. The CDR3 DNA reads TGCAGCGTGCAAGGACAGGCAGAAGGTGGCTACACCTTC.

The chain carries TRBV7-9 and TRBJ2-7, with TRBD1 matching over 9 bases. This CDR3 contains 15 residues. J gave up 2 bases and V 3 bases, and 5 bases lay outside the gene matches. CDR1 SEHNR and CDR2 FQNEAQ come from the germline V gene (reference sequence). CDR3 protein: CASSLEGTGTYEQYF. CDR3 coding DNA: TGTGCCAGCAGCTTGGAGGGGACAGGGACCTACGAGCAGTACTTC.

This clone was recorded only once. This chain joins TRBV15 and TRBJ2-7; no reliable D call. Germline V gives CDR1 LNHNV, CDR2 YYDKDF (reference sequence). Trimming left V 1 base short and J 3 bases short, with 10 bases between. This CDR3 region has 14 residues. The CDR3 here is CATSRGGWGYEQYF. The CDR3 DNA follows: TGTGCCACCAGCAGAGGTGGATGGGGCTACGAGCAGTACTTC.

This chain links TRBV7-2 with TRBJ2-4; 7 bases are shared with TRBD2. The CDR3 runs to 14 residues. With V trimmed by 6 bases and J by 9 bases, 11 bases remained unmatched. The germline gives CDR1 SGHTA, CDR2 FQGNSA. The CDR3 DNA follows: TGTGCCAGCAGTGGAGGGACTCCGGGGGGCATTCAGTACTTC. Its translation: CASSGGTPGGIQYF.

To note about this clone: This sample includes further DNA sequences coding for the same CDR3. The chain has TRBV9 and TRBJ2-7; 9 positions match TRBD1. Germline loops: CDR1 SGDLS, CDR2 YYNGEE. V gave up 3 bases and J gave up 0 bases; unmatched junction bases: 4. CDR3 length: 15 residues. DNA for the CDR3: TGTGCCAGCAGCGCAGGGACAGGGAGCTCCTACGAGCAGTACTTC. Translation gives CASSAGTGSSYEQYF. Variable domain in full (rest from reference TRBV9 and TRBJ2-7): DSGVTQTPKHLITATGQRVTLRCSPRSGDLSVYWYQQSLDQGLQFLIQYYNGEERAKGNILERFSAQQFPDLHSELNLSSLELGDSALYFCASSAGTGSSYEQYFGPGTRLTVT.

This rearrangement joins TRBV19 to TRBJ1-1, with D possibly being TRBD1 (5 bases). The length of the CDR3 is 14 residues. CDR1 LNHDA and CDR2 SQIVND come from the germline V gene (reference sequence). This chain's CDR3 is CAPGTGFVNTEAFF. In nucleotides, the CDR3 is TGTGCGCCGGGGACCGGGTTTGTGAACACTGAAGCTTTCTTT.

The chain couples TRBV13 to TRBJ2-7; 10 bases line up with TRBD1. The V and J ends lost 3 bases and 2 bases, in that order; junction bases with no gene match: 7. CDR3 length: 16 residues. Germline CDR1 reads PRHDT; CDR2 reads FYEKMQ (reference sequence). The CDR3 sequence: CASSFTPGQGTYEQYF. Written as DNA, the CDR3 is TGTGCCAGCAGCTTCACTCCGGGACAGGGGACCTACGAGCAGTACTTC.

The CDR3, as DNA: TGTGCCTGGCGTAGAACAGGGGGCGGCTACAATGAGCAGTTCTTC. Protein product: CAWRRTGGGYNEQFF. The J gene is TRBJ2-1, the V gene TRBV30; 9 bases agree with TRBD1. Germline CDR1 GTSNPN, CDR2 SVGIG (reference sequence). J gave up 3 bases and V 5 bases, and 8 bases lay outside the gene matches. CDR3 size: 15 residues.

The chain joins TRBV5-4 to TRBJ2-7; maybe TRBD1 (5 bases). In germline, CDR1 is SGHNT, CDR2 YYREEE (reference sequence). Trimming stripped 4 bases from V and 6 bases from J, with 23 bases between. The CDR3 has 16 amino acids. The CDR3 here is CASSPSAGSGPVEQYF. The CDR3 DNA follows: TGTGCCAGCAGCCCTTCGGCAGGGTCAGGGCCAGTCGAGCAGTACTTC.

J is TRBJ2-5 and V is TRBV2; 10 positions agree with TRBD2. The CDR3 is made up of 16 amino acids. CDR1 and CDR2 from the germline V gene are SNHLY and FYNNEI. The J segment lost 4 bases and the V segment lost 2 bases, leaving 7 bases of the junction unmatched. CDR3 coding DNA: TGTGCCAGCAGTGAAATCGGACTAGCGGTTGGAGAGACCCAGTACTTC. Translation: CASSEIGLAVGETQYF.

The V call is TRBV4-3, the J call TRBJ1-1, with D unclear. The germline CDR1 and CDR2 sequences are LGHNA and YSLEER. V lost 3 bases and J lost 1, with 6 bases in between. The CDR3 runs to 13 residues. The DNA for the CDR3 is TGCGCCAGCAGCCACACGGGGAACACTGAAGCTTTCTTT. Amino acid sequence: CASSHTGNTEAFF.

The chain recombines TRBV28 with TRBJ2-7; 7 positions match TRBD1. V was clipped by 6 bases and J by 4 bases; unmatched bases: 12. The CDR3 is 15 residues long. Germline CDR1 and CDR2: MDHEN and SYDVKM. CDR3 in DNA: TGTGCCAGCAGATCGGGACAGCCGTCCTCGTACGAGCAGTACTTC. Translated: CASRSGQPSSYEQYF.

The chain employs TRBV28 and TRBJ2-1, with D possibly TRBD1 on 6 matching bases. This CDR3 spans 12 amino acids. Trimming stripped 5 bases from V and 10 bases from J, with 12 bases between. Germline V lookup: CDR1 MDHEN, CDR2 SYDVKM. The CDR3 DNA follows: TGTGCCAGCAGTATCACAGGGAACGAGCAGTTCTTC. It is translated as CASSITGNEQFF.

The V gene is TRBV11-2, the J gene TRBJ2-1; 10 nucleotides align to TRBD2. The CDR3 is 16 amino acids. The germline V gene has CDR1 SGHAT and CDR2 FQNNGV. The V segment lost 4 bases and the J segment 1 base; nucleotides outside the gene matches: 4. The CDR3 DNA reads TGTGCCAGCAGCTATAGCGGGGGGCTGTCCTACAATGAGCAGTTCTTC. This codes for CASSYSGGLSYNEQFF.

This clone was recorded only once. This sequence joins TRBV27 and TRBJ1-2; D ambiguous. V lost 0 bases to trimming and J lost 2 bases, with 10 bases between them. Looked up from germline, CDR1 is MNHEY and CDR2 is SMNVEV (reference sequence). The CDR3 has 15 amino acids. CDR3 DNA: TGTGCCAGCAGTTTATCGAAAGGGTTGAACTATGGCTACACCTTC. Amino acids: CASSLSKGLNYGYTF.

The rearrangement uses TRBV25-1 and TRBJ2-3; 7 bases agree with TRBD1. V was clipped by 3 bases and J by 6 bases; unmatched bases: 12. The germline gives CDR1 MGHDK, CDR2 SYGVNS. This CDR3 is built from 16 residues. CDR3 residues: CASSDLGTATGDTQYF. CDR3 in DNA: TGTGCCAGCAGTGACCTAGGGACAGCCACAGGGGATACGCAGTATTTT.

V and J are TRBV7-6 and TRBJ2-5; D may be TRBD2 (6 bases). V lost 5 bases, J lost 1 base, and 17 bases lay in between. Germline V gene data show CDR1 as SGHVS and CDR2 as FNYEAQ. The CDR3 sequence is 16 residues long. The CDR3 is CASSQRSAGSQETQYF. In DNA form, the CDR3 reads TGTGCCAGCAGCCAAAGGTCGGCGGGAAGCCAAGAGACCCAGTACTTC.